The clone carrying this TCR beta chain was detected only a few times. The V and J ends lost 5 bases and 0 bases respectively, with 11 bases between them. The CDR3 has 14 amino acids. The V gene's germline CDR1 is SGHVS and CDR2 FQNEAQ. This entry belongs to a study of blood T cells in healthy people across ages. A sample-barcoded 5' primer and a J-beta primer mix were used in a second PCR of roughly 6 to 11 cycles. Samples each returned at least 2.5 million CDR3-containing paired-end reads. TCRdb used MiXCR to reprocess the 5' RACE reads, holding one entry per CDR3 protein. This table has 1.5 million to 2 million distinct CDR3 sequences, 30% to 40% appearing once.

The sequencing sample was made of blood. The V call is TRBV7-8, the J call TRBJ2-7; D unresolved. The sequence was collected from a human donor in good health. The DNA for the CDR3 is TGTGCCAGCAGCCCCGACCCCCTCTCCTACGAGCAGTACTTC. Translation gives CASSPDPLSYEQYF.